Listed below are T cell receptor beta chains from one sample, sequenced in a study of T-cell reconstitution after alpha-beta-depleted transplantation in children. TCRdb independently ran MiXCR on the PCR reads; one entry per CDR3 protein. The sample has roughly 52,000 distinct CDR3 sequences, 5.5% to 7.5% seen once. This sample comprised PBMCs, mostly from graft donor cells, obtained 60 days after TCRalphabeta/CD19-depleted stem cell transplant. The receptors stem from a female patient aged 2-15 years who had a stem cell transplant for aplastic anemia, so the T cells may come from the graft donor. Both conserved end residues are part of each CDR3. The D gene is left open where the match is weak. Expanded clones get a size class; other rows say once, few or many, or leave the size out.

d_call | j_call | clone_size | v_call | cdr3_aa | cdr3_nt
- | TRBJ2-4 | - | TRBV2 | CASVQELLAKNIQYF | TGTGCCAGCGTGCAGGAGTTACTAGCCAAAAACATTCAGTACTTC
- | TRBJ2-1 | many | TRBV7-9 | CASSPSGTSYNEQFF | TGTGCCAGCAGCCCAAGCGGAACCTCCTACAATGAGCAGTTCTTC
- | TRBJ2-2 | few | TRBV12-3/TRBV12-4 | CASSKGWGVGANTGELFF | TGTGCCAGCAGTAAGGGTTGGGGGGTAGGGGCGAACACCGGGGAGCTGTTTTTT
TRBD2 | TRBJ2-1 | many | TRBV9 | CASSPQLAGGQPSYNEQFF | TGTGCCAGCAGCCCTCAGCTAGCGGGGGGGCAACCTTCCTACAATGAGCAGTTCTTC
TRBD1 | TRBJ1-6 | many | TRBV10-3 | CAIQGAQKSNSPLHF | TGTGCCATCCAGGGGGCACAGAAAAGTAATTCACCCCTCCACTTT
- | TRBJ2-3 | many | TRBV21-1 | CASSRDPSTDTQYF | TGTGCCAGCAGCCGGGATCCGAGCACAGATACGCAGTATTTT
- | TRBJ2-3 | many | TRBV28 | CASSSSGPLVGTQYF | TGTGCCAGCAGTTCCTCGGGGCCCCTCGTTGGTACGCAGTATTTT
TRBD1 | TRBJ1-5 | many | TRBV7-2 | CASSLGGQGGLNQPQHF | TGTGCCAGCAGCTTAGGGGGACAGGGGGGACTCAATCAGCCCCAGCATTTT
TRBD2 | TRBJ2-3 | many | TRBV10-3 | CAISESLAGSDTQYF | TGTGCCATCAGTGAGTCCCTAGCGGGATCAGATACGCAGTATTTT
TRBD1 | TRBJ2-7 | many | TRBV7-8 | CASSLEGTGIWGEQYF | TGTGCCAGCAGCTTAGAAGGGACAGGGATCTGGGGCGAGCAGTACTTC
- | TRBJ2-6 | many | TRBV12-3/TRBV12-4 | CASRIGGSGANVLTF | TGTGCCAGCAGGATCGGGGGTTCTGGGGCCAACGTCCTGACTTTC
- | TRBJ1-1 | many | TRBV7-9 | CASSYLGPNTEAFF | TGTGCCAGCAGTTACCTTGGTCCGAACACTGAAGCTTTCTTT
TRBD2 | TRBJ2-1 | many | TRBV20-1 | CSAKNSGVYNEQFF | TGCAGTGCTAAGAATAGCGGGGTCTACAATGAGCAGTTCTTC
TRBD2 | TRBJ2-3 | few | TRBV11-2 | CATRGASGPITDTQYF | TGTGCCACCCGCGGGGCTAGCGGGCCAATCACAGATACGCAGTATTTT